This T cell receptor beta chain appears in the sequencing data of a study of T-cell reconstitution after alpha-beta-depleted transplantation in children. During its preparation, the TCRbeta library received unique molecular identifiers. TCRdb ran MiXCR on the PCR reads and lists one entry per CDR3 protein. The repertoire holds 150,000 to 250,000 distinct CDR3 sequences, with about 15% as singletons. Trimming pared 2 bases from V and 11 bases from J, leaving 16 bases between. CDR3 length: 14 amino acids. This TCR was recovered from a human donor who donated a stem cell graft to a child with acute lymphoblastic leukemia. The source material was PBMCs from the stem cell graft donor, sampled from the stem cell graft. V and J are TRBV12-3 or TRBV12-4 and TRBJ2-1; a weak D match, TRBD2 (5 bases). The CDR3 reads CASSLSSLAAKQFF. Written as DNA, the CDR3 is TGTGCCAGCAGTTTAAGTAGTCTAGCCGCGAAGCAGTTCTTC.